This TCR beta chain is drawn from a study of T cell responses to AZD1222 COVID-19 vaccine. Study results and caveats: Donor demographics were predominantly white British with a female majority; clonal diversity may be underestimated.

Comments on this clone: What it binds is not known.

CDR3 length: 16 amino acids. V was clipped by 5 bases and J by 6 bases, with 20 bases between them. CDR1 MNHEY and CDR2 SVGEGT come from the germline V gene. Measured with immunoSEQ multiplex PCR; TCRdb has only the in-frame clones, and not every one. The table records 85,000 to 130,000 clones, approximately 93% of them present only once. The sequenced sample was peripheral blood, obtained on day 0 of AZD1222 vaccination. This sequence was found in an adult in good health. The J gene is TRBJ2-1, the V gene TRBV6-2 or TRBV6-3; a weak D match, TRBD2 (5 bases). The CDR3 loop reads CASSRRVPLRGNEQFF. The DNA of the CDR3 is TGTGCCAGCAGTCGAAGGGTCCCCCTTCGGGGCAATGAGCAGTTCTTC.